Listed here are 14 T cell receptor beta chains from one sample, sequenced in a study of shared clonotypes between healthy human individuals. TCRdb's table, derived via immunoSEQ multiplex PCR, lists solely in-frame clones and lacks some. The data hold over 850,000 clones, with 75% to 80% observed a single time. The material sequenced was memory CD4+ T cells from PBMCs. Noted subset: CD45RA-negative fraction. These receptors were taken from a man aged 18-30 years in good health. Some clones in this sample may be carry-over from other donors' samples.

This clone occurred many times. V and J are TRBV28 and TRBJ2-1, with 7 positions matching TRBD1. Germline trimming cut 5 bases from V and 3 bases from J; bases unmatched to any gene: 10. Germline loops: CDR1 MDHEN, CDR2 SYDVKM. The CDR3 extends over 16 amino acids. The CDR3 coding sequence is TGTGCCAGCAGTCCAGAGGGGGCGGTGGACTACAATGAGCAGTTCTTC. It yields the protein CASSPEGAVDYNEQFF.

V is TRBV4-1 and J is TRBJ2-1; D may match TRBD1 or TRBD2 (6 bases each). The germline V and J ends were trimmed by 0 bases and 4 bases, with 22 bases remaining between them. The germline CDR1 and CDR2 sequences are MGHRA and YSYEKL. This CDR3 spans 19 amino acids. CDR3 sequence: CASSQESMDGGASYNEQFF. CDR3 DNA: TGCGCCAGCAGCCAAGAGTCCATGGACGGGGGCGCGTCTTACAATGAGCAGTTCTTC.

CDR3 in DNA: TGCGCCAGCAGCCAGGGACAGCTGGGCCAGCCCCAGCATTTT. This gives the protein CASSQGQLGQPQHF. The genes are TRBV4-1 and TRBJ1-5, with 7 nucleotides matching TRBD1. The junction had 6 bases not matched to a gene; V was cut back by 3 bases and J by 7 bases. This CDR3 region has 14 residues. The V gene's germline CDR1 is MGHRA and CDR2 YSYEKL.

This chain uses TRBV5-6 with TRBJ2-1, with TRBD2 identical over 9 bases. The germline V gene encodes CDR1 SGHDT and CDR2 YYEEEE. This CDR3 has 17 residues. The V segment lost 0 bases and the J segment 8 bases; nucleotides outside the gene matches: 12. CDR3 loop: CASSLAGSGRRRDEQFF. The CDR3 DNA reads TGTGCCAGCAGCTTGGCTGGTAGCGGGAGAAGAAGGGATGAGCAGTTCTTC.

DNA for the CDR3: TGTGCCAGCAGCTGGGGTGAGACCCAGTACTTC. It yields the protein CASSWGETQYF. J is TRBJ2-5 and V is TRBV9; D remains ambiguous. The CDR3 extends over 11 amino acids. Per the germline V gene, CDR1 is SGDLS and CDR2 is YYNGEE. Trimming removed 4 bases from V and 5 bases from J, with 6 bases in between.

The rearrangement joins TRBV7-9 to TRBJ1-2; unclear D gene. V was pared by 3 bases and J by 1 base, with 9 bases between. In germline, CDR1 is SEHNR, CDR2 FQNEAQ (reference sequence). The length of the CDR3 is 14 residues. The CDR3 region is CASSLTSVNYGYTF. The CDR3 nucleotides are TGTGCCAGCAGCTTGACTTCGGTTAACTATGGCTACACCTTC.

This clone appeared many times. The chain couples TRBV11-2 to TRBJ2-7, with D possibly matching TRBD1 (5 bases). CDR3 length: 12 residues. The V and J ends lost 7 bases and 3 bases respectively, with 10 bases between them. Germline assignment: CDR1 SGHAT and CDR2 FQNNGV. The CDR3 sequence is CASTQELYEQYF. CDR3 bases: TGTGCCAGCACACAGGAACTCTACGAGCAGTACTTC.

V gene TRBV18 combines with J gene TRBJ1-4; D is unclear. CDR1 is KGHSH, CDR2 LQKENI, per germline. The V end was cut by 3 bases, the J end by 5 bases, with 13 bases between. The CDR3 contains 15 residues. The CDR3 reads CASSPKIGSNEKLFF. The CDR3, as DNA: TGTGCCAGCTCACCGAAAATAGGCAGCAATGAAAAACTGTTTTTT.

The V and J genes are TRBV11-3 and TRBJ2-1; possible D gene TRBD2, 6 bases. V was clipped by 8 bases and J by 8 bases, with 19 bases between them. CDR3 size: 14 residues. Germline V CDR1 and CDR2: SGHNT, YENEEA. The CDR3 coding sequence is TGTGCCAGCGCCCCGGGGGAAGATCGCCATGAGCAGTTCTTC. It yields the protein CASAPGEDRHEQFF.

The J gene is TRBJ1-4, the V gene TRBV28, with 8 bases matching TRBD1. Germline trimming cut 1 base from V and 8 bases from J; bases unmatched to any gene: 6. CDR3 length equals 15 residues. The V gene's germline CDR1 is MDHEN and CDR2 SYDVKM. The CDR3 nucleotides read TGTGCCAGCAGTTTATCGGACAGGGTGGCCGAAAAACTGTTTTTT. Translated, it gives CASSLSDRVAEKLFF.

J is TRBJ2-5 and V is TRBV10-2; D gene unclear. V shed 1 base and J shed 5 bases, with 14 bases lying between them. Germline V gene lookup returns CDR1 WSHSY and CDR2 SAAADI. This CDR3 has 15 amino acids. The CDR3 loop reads CASSEFITAFETQYF. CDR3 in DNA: TGCGCCAGCAGTGAGTTTATAACGGCATTCGAGACCCAGTACTTC.

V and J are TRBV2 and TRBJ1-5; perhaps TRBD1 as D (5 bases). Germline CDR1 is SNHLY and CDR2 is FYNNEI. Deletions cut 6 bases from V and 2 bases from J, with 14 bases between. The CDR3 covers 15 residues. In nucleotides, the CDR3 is TGTGCCAGCAGACCCCAGGGTACGGGCAATCAGCCCCAGCATTTT. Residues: CASRPQGTGNQPQHF. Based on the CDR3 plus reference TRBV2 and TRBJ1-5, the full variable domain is EPEVTQTPSHQVTQMGQEVILRCVPISNHLYFYWYRQILGQKVEFLVSFYNNEISEKSEIFDDQFSVERPDGSNFTLKIRSTKLEDSAMYFCASRPQGTGNQPQHFGDGTRLSIL.

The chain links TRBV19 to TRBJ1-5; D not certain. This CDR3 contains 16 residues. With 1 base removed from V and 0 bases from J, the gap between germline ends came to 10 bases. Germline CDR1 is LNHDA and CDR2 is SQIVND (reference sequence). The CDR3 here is CASSIGILNSNQPQHF. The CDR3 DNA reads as TGTGCCAGTAGTATAGGGATTTTGAATAGCAATCAGCCCCAGCATTTT.

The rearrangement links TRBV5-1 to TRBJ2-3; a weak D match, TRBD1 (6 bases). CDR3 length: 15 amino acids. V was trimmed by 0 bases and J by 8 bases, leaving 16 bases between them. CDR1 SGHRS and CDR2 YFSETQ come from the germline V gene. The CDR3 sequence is CASSLGLQGRGTQYF. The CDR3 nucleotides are TGCGCCAGCAGCTTGGGCCTACAGGGCCGGGGTACGCAGTATTTT.